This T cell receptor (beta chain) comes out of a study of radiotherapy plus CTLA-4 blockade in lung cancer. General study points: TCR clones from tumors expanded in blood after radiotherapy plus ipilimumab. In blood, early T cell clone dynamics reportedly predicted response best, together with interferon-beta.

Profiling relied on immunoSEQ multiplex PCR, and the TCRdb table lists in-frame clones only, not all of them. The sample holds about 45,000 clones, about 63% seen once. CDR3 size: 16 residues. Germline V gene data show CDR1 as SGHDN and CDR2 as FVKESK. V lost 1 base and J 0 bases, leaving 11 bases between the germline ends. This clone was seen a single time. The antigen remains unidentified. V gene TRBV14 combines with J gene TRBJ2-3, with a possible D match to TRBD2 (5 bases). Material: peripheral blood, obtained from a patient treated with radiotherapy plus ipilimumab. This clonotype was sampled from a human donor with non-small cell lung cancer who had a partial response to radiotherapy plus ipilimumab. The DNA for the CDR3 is TGTGCCAGCAGCCAAGCCCGACTAACTAGCACAGATACGCAGTATTTT. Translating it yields CASSQARLTSTDTQYF.